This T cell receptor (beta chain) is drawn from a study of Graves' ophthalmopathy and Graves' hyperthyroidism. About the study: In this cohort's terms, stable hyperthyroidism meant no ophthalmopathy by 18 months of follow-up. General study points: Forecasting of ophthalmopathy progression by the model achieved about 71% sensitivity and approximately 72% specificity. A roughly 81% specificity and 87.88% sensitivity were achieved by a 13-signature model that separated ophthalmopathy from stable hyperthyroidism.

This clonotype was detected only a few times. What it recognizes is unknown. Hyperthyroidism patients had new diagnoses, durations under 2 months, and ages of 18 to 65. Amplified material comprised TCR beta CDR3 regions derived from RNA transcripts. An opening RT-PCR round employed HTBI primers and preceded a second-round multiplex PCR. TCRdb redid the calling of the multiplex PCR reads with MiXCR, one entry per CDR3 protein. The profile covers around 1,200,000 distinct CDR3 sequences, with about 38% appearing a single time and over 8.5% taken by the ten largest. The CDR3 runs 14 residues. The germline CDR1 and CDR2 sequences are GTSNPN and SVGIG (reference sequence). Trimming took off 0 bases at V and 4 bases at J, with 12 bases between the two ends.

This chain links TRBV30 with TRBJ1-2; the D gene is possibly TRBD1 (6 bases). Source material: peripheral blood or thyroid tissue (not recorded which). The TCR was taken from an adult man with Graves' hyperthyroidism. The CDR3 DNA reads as TGTGCCTGGAGTGTAAGGAGGGGGACCTATGGCTACACCTTC. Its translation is CAWSVRRGTYGYTF.